This T cell receptor (beta chain) comes out of a study of STAT3 mutations in large granular lymphocyte leukemia. Across the whole study: Over half of T-LGLL patients had one or more immunosuppressive regimens.

Only in-frame clones appear in the TCRdb table, and some are missing; sequencing was by immunoSEQ multiplex PCR. The sample lists 10,000 to 15,000 clones; 90% were seen once. General study results and limits: Every T-cell large granular lymphocyte leukemia patient had at least one immunodominant TCR beta clonotype.

About this clone itself: Its target is not known.

Germline assignment: CDR1 MNHNY and CDR2 SVGAGI (reference sequence). Germline trimming cut 4 bases from V and 6 bases from J; bases unmatched to any gene: 3. This CDR3 is 14 amino acids long. The receptor comes from a middle-aged man with T-cell large granular lymphocyte leukemia. Some clones in this sample may be carry-over from other donors' samples. The V and J genes are TRBV6-6 and TRBJ1-4, with 9 bases identical to TRBD1. Sequencing was done on a sample of peripheral blood mononuclear cells. This chain's CDR3 is CASSWDRADEKLFF. The DNA for the CDR3 is TGTGCCAGCAGTTGGGACAGGGCCGATGAAAAACTGTTTTTT.